The clone carrying this T cell receptor (beta chain) turned up a few times. Its antigen is not known. The junction departs from the called germline gene at one end, perhaps through a read error. Using a J-beta primer mix together with a sample-barcoded 5' primer, a second PCR was run for roughly 6 to 12 cycles. Each TCR beta cDNA got a 12-nucleotide random molecular identifier. Via MiXCR, TCRdb re-called the 5' RACE reads, giving one row per CDR3 protein. The profile shows about a million distinct CDR3 sequences, 35% to 45% of them singletons. The entry originates in a study of blood T cells in healthy people across ages. For the study at large: About one barcoded beta molecule was captured per two T cells (by template switching). Study results and limitations: Investigators treated diversity estimates from one million T cells as underestimates.

The CDR3 length is 12 residues. Ranging in age from about 6 to 95, the donors were healthy Caucasian individuals from Russia. The specimen was blood. This sequence originates from a man younger than 35 in good health. The chain couples TRBV12-3 or TRBV12-4 to TRBJ1-1, with D tentatively TRBD1 (6 bases). CDR3 region: CASRFRDTEAFF. CDR3 coding DNA: TGTGCCAGCAGGTTCCGGGACACCGAAGCTTTCTTT.